The sample holds one count of the clone carrying this T cell receptor (beta chain). In the original processing: How many nucleated cells were present was estimated from reference gene primer amplification. Only in-frame clones appear in the TCRdb table, and some are missing; sequencing was by immunoSEQ multiplex PCR. D and trimming were read from the DNA, whereas the V and J calls and clone size are those reported in that table. The repertoire holds around 92,000 clones, with about 88% as singletons. This specimen belongs to a study of blood T cell repertoires in COVID-19. About the study: COVID-19 samples from acute and convalescent phases originated in the United States, Italy and Spain. PBMCs, B-cell-depleted T cells, or T cells provided the cDNA or gDNA that made up the material.

Trimming left V 0 bases short and J 6 bases short, with 7 bases between. This CDR3 is built from 13 residues. Germline V gene lookup returns CDR1 LNHNV and CDR2 YYDKDF (reference sequence). The rearrangement links TRBV15 to TRBJ2-3; no clear D gene. The origin of this receptor is a woman aged 80 or older with active COVID-19. The sample comprised peripheral blood. CDR3 DNA sequence: TGTGCCACCAGCAGAGAACTTATGGATACGCAGTATTTT. This translates into CATSRELMDTQYF.